The T cell receptor beta chain under discussion was sequenced for a study of sequential checkpoint blockade in melanoma. Overall study: First-line arms were nivolumab then ipilimumab, or the reverse, randomized 1:1. Both treatment sequences were followed by maintenance nivolumab.

CDR3 size: 16 residues. Trimming removed 1 base from V and 10 bases from J, with 22 bases in between. Per the germline V gene, CDR1 is MGHRA and CDR2 is YSYEKL. Specified treatment: randomized to nivolumab then ipilimumab (arm A) or the reverse (arm B). None of the patients previously received DNA-damaging chemotherapy. Sorted cells were live CD3+CD8+, lacking CD19 and CD56, from PBMCs. Method: immunoSEQ multiplex PCR; TCRdb's copy keeps in-frame clones and lacks some. The top ten clones hold approximately 20% of a sample with roughly 20,000 clones, 55% to 75% of them seen once. Sample: CD8+ T cells sorted from blood (inferred from file names), taken from a patient given nivolumab and ipilimumab in sequence. This chain joins TRBV4-1 and TRBJ1-1, with a tentative D call TRBD1 (5 bases). This TCR came from a human donor with melanoma. CDR3 sequence (DNA): TGCGCCAGCAGCCAAGCCGTCAGACAGCAGAACACGGGAGCTTTCTTT. This codes for CASSQAVRQQNTGAFF.